This TCR beta chain was recovered during a study of blood T cell repertoires in COVID-19. Study overall: Donors in the United States, Italy and Spain gave samples during acute or convalescent COVID-19. T cells, B-cell-depleted T cells, or PBMCs supplied cDNA or gDNA.

Per the original data handling: Reference gene primers were amplified, and this amplification served to estimate nucleated cell counts. Sequenced by immunoSEQ multiplex PCR; TCRdb stores in-frame clones only, minus some. From that table come the V and J calls and clone size; the DNA was used to work out D and trimming. The sample includes 70,000 or so clones, around nine tenths of them seen just once. Germline CDR1 and CDR2: SGHDT and YYEEEE. The CDR3 consists of 15 residues. V gave up 1 base and J gave up 5 bases, with 12 bases separating them. This TCR was sampled from a woman aged 55-70 years with acute or convalescent COVID-19. The genes are TRBV5-6 and TRBJ2-2; D may be TRBD1 (6 bases). Sample: peripheral blood. CDR3 DNA sequence: TGTGCCAGCAGCTTGCGGACAGTAGGAACCGGGGAGCTGTTTTTT. Translated, it gives CASSLRTVGTGELFF.